This T cell receptor beta chain emerged from a study of CD8+ T cells in alopecia areata. The study's findings and limits: Tofacitinib significantly reduced both scalp clonality and expanded CD8+ clones among the top 100. During tofacitinib treatment, many expanded lesional clones remained in scalp and blood. Scalp repertoires also include resident alphabeta T cells from normal skin. Scalp lesions, especially in alopecia totalis/universalis, had higher clonality than normal scalp.

The CDR3 covers 13 residues. Trimming at V came to 6 bases and at J to 6 bases, leaving 7 bases not matched to a gene. Germline V gene lookup returns CDR1 MGHRA and CDR2 YSYEKL. Sample treatment: oral pan-JAK inhibitor, 5-10 mg twice daily. Extracted RNA was reverse transcribed, and the resulting cDNA served as sequencing template. Generated by immunoSEQ multiplex PCR, the TCRdb table keeps only in-frame clones and is missing some. The sample comprises 95,000 to 100,000 clones, roughly 60% of which are singletons, and about 15% rests with the top ten. This clone was recorded a few times. Its antigen is unknown.

Sequencing used CD8+ T cells sorted from blood, obtained at roughly week 55, from a patient treated with tofacitinib. This TCR came from a human donor with alopecia areata. V usage is TRBV4-1 and J usage is TRBJ1-2; 7 positions agree with TRBD1. CDR3 coding DNA: TGCGCCAGCAGACCGACAGGGCGGGATGGCTACACCTTC. Its protein is CASRPTGRDGYTF.